The sequence of this TCR beta chain was determined in a study of OX40 agonist ivuxolimab in advanced cancers. This CDR3 has 15 amino acids. Germline assignment: CDR1 SGHAT and CDR2 FQNNGV. V lost 1 base and J 4 bases, leaving 14 bases between the germline ends. In its sample, this clone was seen once. The assay was immunoSEQ multiplex PCR, and TCRdb's table has in-frame clones only and misses some. The sample includes tens of thousands of clones, approximately 78% seen only once; the top ten take 1.5% to 2%. Source: CD4+ or CD8+ T cells sorted from blood, taken in a trial of the OX40 agonist ivuxolimab. The rearrangement joins TRBV11-2 to TRBJ2-7; D is possibly TRBD2 (5 bases). This TCR was recovered from an adult with an advanced solid tumor such as melanoma, head and neck, liver or kidney cancer. The CDR3 DNA reads TGTGCCAGCAGCTTAGGGGTTAGCGTTGAGTACGAGCAGTACTTC. Translated, it gives CASSLGVSVEYEQYF.